Below, 22 T cell receptor beta chains from the same sample are listed, as sequenced in a study of cytomegalovirus exposure and HLA in healthy donors. The data were produced by immunoSEQ multiplex PCR, yet TCRdb's version contains in-frame clones alone and is incomplete. Altogether roughly 56,000 clones are present, 93% being singletons, with the ten largest covering approximately 1.7%. Input material: PBMCs. Every receptor here comes from a woman aged 18 to 35 in good health and CMV-seropositive.

The V call is TRBV6-5, the J call TRBJ2-1; the match to TRBD2 covers 11 bases. The CDR3 is 14 amino acids. Germline CDR1 reads MNHEY; CDR2 reads SVGAGI. V was pared by 4 bases and J by 5 bases, with 1 base of the junction left unmatched. As DNA, the CDR3 is TGTGCCAGCAGTTCGACTAGCGGGGACAATGAGCAGTTCTTC. Translating it yields CASSSTSGDNEQFF.

The chain carries TRBV7-9 and TRBJ1-1; TRBD1 matches 8 bases. The CDR3 is made up of 16 amino acids. The J segment lost 1 base and the V segment lost 8 bases, leaving 12 bases of the junction unmatched. In germline, CDR1 is SEHNR, CDR2 FQNEAQ (reference sequence). CDR3 sequence: CASSRDRTFENTEAFF. CDR3 in DNA: TGTGCCAGCTCCCGGGACAGGACTTTCGAGAACACTGAAGCTTTCTTT.

Here the CDR3 DNA reads TGTGCCAGCTCTAAGGGGGGGCAGAGGGACTATGGCTACACCTTC. It encodes CASSKGGQRDYGYTF. The chain employs TRBV19 and TRBJ1-2, with D perhaps matching TRBD1 (6 bases). Germline CDR1 is LNHDA and CDR2 is SQIVND (reference sequence). The CDR3 has 15 residues. V lost 9 bases to trimming and J lost 3 bases, with 20 bases between them.

The chain carries TRBV30 and TRBJ2-6; D possibly corresponds to TRBD1 (5 bases). This CDR3 is built from 15 residues. Trimming pared 7 bases from V and 3 bases from J, leaving 16 bases between. Per the germline V gene, CDR1 is GTSNPN and CDR2 is SVGIG (reference sequence). This chain's CDR3 is CASLRGSFGANVLTF. The CDR3 DNA reads TGTGCCTCCCTAAGGGGCTCCTTTGGGGCCAACGTCCTGACTTTC.

This chain joins TRBV6-6 and TRBJ1-2; possible D gene TRBD1, 5 bases. CDR1 is MNHNY and CDR2 is SVGAGI in the germline V gene (reference sequence). This CDR3 has 13 residues. Trimming shortened V by 5 bases and J by 8 bases, and 15 bases separated the two germline ends. The CDR3 is CASSPVQVGGYTF. DNA for the CDR3: TGTGCCAGCAGTCCAGTACAGGTTGGCGGCTACACCTTC.

This sequence joins TRBV2 and TRBJ1-2; 7 bases agree with TRBD1. Trimming at V came to 2 bases and at J to 14 bases, leaving 17 bases not matched to a gene. CDR1 SNHLY and CDR2 FYNNEI come from the germline V gene. This CDR3 has 15 residues. The chain's CDR3 is CASSEFADRALGETF. As DNA, the CDR3 is TGTGCCAGCAGTGAATTTGCCGACAGGGCCCTGGGTGAAACCTTC.

The gene calls are TRBV4-1 and TRBJ1-1, with unresolved D. In germline, CDR1 is MGHRA, CDR2 YSYEKL. The CDR3 is made up of 14 amino acids. Trimming cost V 2 bases and J 1 base, with 8 bases left between them. In DNA form, the CDR3 reads TGCGCCAGCAGCCAAAAAAGCGGGAACACTGAAGCTTTCTTT. Residues: CASSQKSGNTEAFF.

This chain joins TRBV29-1 and TRBJ2-1; 9 bases are a match to TRBD2. J lost 6 bases, V lost 8 bases, and 11 bases had no gene match. The CDR3 covers 14 residues. The germline V gene has CDR1 SQVTM and CDR2 ANQGSEA. CDR3 coding DNA: TGCAGCACCCAGGCAGGCGGGGGGGCCAATGAGCAGTTCTTC. Translating it yields CSTQAGGGANEQFF.

This chain joins TRBV9 and TRBJ2-1; TRBD2 might be the D (6 bases). The CDR3 sequence is 15 residues long. The V and J ends lost 0 bases and 3 bases respectively, with 10 bases between them. Germline CDR1 SGDLS, CDR2 YYNGEE. The CDR3 DNA reads as TGTGCCAGCAGCGTAGACGGAGGGGACTACAATGAGCAGTTCTTC. Its translation is CASSVDGGDYNEQFF.

The CDR3 is CASSLRTGMNTEAFF. CDR3 DNA sequence: TGTGCCAGTAGTCTTCGGACAGGGATGAACACTGAAGCTTTCTTT. This chain links TRBV19 with TRBJ1-1, with 8 bases fitting TRBD1. Germline V gene data show CDR1 as LNHDA and CDR2 as SQIVND (reference sequence). V gave up 5 bases and J gave up 0 bases; unmatched junction bases: 5. This CDR3 has 15 amino acids.

The genes are TRBV10-1 and TRBJ2-2; D gene unclear. CDR1 is WNHNN, CDR2 SYGVQD, per germline (reference sequence). Trimming removed 0 bases from V and 1 base from J, with 6 bases in between. The CDR3 runs to 15 residues. In DNA form, the CDR3 reads TGCGCCAGCAGTGAGTCGAGTAGGAACACCGGGGAGCTGTTTTTT. Protein: CASSESSRNTGELFF.

This sequence joins TRBV20-1 and TRBJ2-5; D ambiguous. V lost 6 bases and J lost 1, with 3 bases in between. The germline CDR1 and CDR2 sequences are DFQATT and SNEGSKA (reference sequence). This CDR3 spans 10 amino acids. CDR3 in amino acids: CSASQETQYF. CDR3 nucleotide sequence: TGCAGTGCGAGCCAAGAGACCCAGTACTTC.

The chain employs TRBV19 and TRBJ2-7; 7 bases align to TRBD1. This CDR3 contains 13 residues. Germline assignment: CDR1 LNHDA and CDR2 SQIVND (reference sequence). V lost 8 bases, J lost 5 bases, and 9 bases stayed unmatched. This CDR3 reads CASGATGIHEQYF. The CDR3, as DNA: TGTGCCAGTGGGGCGACAGGGATCCACGAGCAGTACTTC.

The chain uses TRBV7-9 and TRBJ1-2; TRBD1 might be the D (5 bases). The germline V and J ends were trimmed by 8 bases and 4 bases, with 5 bases remaining between them. CDR3 length equals 10 residues. The germline gives CDR1 SEHNR, CDR2 FQNEAQ (reference sequence). The CDR3 region is CASGAYGYTF. Here the CDR3 DNA reads TGTGCCAGCGGGGCCTATGGCTACACCTTC. The variable domain in full, completed from reference TRBV7-9 and TRBJ1-2, reads DTGVSQNPRHKITKRGQNVTFRCDPISEHNRLYWYRQTLGQGPEFLTYFQNEAQLEKSRLLSDRFSAERPKGSFSTLEIQRTEQGDSAMYLCASGAYGYTFGSGTRLTVV.

The V call is TRBV5-1, the J call TRBJ2-5; D ambiguous. CDR3 length: 12 residues. The V gene lost 1 base and the J gene lost 10 bases, with 11 bases spanning the gap. Germline CDR1 and CDR2: SGHRS and YFSETQ. The DNA for the CDR3 is TGCGCCAGCAGCTTGAAAAACAGAGACCAGTACTTC. Protein: CASSLKNRDQYF.

This chain uses TRBV15 with TRBJ1-4; D is uncertain. This CDR3 region has 13 residues. V lost 0 bases and J lost 6, with 5 bases in between. Per germline, CDR1 LNHNV and CDR2 YYDKDF (reference sequence). The CDR3 spells CATSRDFDEKLFF. CDR3 in DNA: TGTGCCACCAGCAGAGACTTTGATGAAAAACTGTTTTTT.

The chain links TRBV29-1 to TRBJ2-2; 12 bases line up with TRBD1. V lost 6 bases and J lost 2; bases outside the gene matches: 7. Germline lookup yields CDR1 SQVTM and CDR2 ANQGSEA. The CDR3 contains 16 residues. CDR3 nucleotides: TGCAGCGTGGGTGCTGGGACAGGGGGCAACACCGGGGAGCTGTTTTTT. Protein product: CSVGAGTGGNTGELFF.

The V and J genes are TRBV7-2 and TRBJ2-5, with 11 bases fitting TRBD2. The CDR3 loop spans 16 amino acids. With 4 bases clipped from V and 2 bases from J, the junction kept 6 bases outside the gene matches. Germline values: CDR1 SGHTA, CDR2 FQGNSA. CDR3 nucleotide sequence: TGTGCCAGCAGCTACCATCCTAGCGGGGGGCAAGAGACCCAGTACTTC. Translated: CASSYHPSGGQETQYF.

The rearrangement joins TRBV27 to TRBJ1-2, with D maybe TRBD1 (6 bases). This CDR3 has 15 residues. CDR1 is MNHEY, CDR2 SMNVEV, per germline (reference sequence). V was clipped by 6 bases and J by 3 bases, with 17 bases between them. In DNA form, the CDR3 reads TGTGCCAGCAGCTATTCGAAGGGGACATACTATGGCTACACCTTC. This translates into CASSYSKGTYYGYTF.

This chain joins TRBV6-5 and TRBJ2-3; the D gene is possibly TRBD1 (6 bases). Trimming took off 5 bases at V and 5 bases at J, with 17 bases between the two ends. The CDR3 is 15 residues long. The V gene's germline CDR1 is MNHEY and CDR2 SVGAGI. In DNA form, the CDR3 reads TGTGCCAGCAGTAAAAGCAGGGGTTTAGGAGATACGCAGTATTTT. It yields the protein CASSKSRGLGDTQYF.

This clone appeared once. The chain is built from TRBV10-3 and TRBJ1-1; TRBD1 might be the D (6 bases). CDR3 size: 13 residues. The V and J ends lost 6 bases and 1 base respectively, with 9 bases between them. CDR1 and CDR2 (germline): ENHRY, SYGVKD. CDR3 region: CAISKGENTEAFF. CDR3 coding DNA: TGTGCCATCAGCAAGGGGGAGAACACTGAAGCTTTCTTT.

J is TRBJ2-3 and V is TRBV30; 11 bases line up with TRBD2. The V gene's germline CDR1 is GTSNPN and CDR2 SVGIG (reference sequence). This CDR3 spans 22 amino acids. V dropped 5 bases and J dropped 0; count of bases not matched to a gene: 25. The DNA for the CDR3 is TGTGCCTGGGACCGGACAGGCACTCTCCTAGCGGGGGGCCGCCCTAGCACAGATACGCAGTATTTT. Its translation is CAWDRTGTLLAGGRPSTDTQYF.